This T cell receptor beta chain appears in the sequencing data of a study of T cell responses to AZD1222 COVID-19 vaccine. Study results and limitations: White British donors predominated, females outnumbered males, and clonal diversity was possibly underestimated.

About this clone itself: Its antigen is unknown.

Measured with immunoSEQ multiplex PCR; TCRdb has only the in-frame clones, and not every one. Of 130,000 or so clones listed, 85% to 95% are singletons. The CDR3 sequence is 16 residues long. After removal of 3 bases from V and 4 bases from J, the junction contained 8 bases not matched to a gene. The V gene's germline CDR1 is ENHRY and CDR2 SYGVKD. The starting material was peripheral blood, obtained on day 0 of AZD1222 vaccination. The chain has TRBV10-3 and TRBJ1-1, with 10 nucleotides matching TRBD1. The clonotype comes from an adult in good health. In nucleotides, the CDR3 is TGTGCCATCAGTGACCCCCCGAGACAGGGGGCCACTGAAGCTTTCTTT. Translated: CAISDPPRQGATEAFF.